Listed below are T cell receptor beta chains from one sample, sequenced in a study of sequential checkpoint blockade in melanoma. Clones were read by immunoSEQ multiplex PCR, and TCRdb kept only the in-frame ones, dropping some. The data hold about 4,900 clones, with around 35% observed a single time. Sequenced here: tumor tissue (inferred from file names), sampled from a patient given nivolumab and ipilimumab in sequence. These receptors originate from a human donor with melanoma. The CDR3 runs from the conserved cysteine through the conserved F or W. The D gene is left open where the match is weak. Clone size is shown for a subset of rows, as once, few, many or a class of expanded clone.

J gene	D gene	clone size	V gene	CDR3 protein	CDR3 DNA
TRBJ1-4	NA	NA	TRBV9	CASSEKNRRATNEKLFF	TGTGCCAGCAGTGAAAAGAACAGGCGGGCAACTAATGAAAAACTGTTTTTT
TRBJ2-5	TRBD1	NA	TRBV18	CASSPEQTGGETQYF	TGTGCCAGCTCACCAGAACAGACAGGGGGAGAGACCCAGTACTTC
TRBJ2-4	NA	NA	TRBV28	CASSDGALAKNIQYF	TGTGCCAGCAGCGACGGAGCCCTGGCCAAAAACATTCAGTACTTC
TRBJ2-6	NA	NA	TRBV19	CASSKGSESSGANVLTF	TGTGCCAGTAGTAAGGGGAGTGAGAGCTCTGGGGCCAACGTCCTGACTTTC
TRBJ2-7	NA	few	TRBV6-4	CASSYSTGGISYEQYF	TGTGCCAGCAGTTACTCGACCGGGGGTATCTCCTACGAGCAGTACTTC
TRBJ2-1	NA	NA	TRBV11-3	CASSLEAGVTYNEQFF	TGTGCCAGCAGCTTAGAGGCAGGCGTTACCTACAATGAGCAGTTCTTC
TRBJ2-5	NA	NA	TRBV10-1	CASSDAGRGETQYF	TGCGCCAGCAGTGACGCAGGGCGGGGAGAGACCCAGTACTTC
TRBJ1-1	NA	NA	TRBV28	CASSKGHMNTEAFF	TGTGCCAGCAGCAAAGGGCATATGAACACTGAAGCTTTCTTT
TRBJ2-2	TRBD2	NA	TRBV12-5	CASGLSAVRGSITGELFF	TGTGCTAGTGGTTTGTCCGCAGTGCGCGGGAGTATCACCGGGGAGCTGTTTTTT
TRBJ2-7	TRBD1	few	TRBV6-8	CASSYSQGVYEQYF	TGTGCCAGCAGTTACAGCCAGGGGGTCTACGAGCAGTACTTC
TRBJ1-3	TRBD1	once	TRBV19	CASQPGQGSGNTIYF	TGTGCCAGTCAACCGGGACAGGGTTCTGGAAACACCATATATTTT
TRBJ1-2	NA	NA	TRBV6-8	CASSYRGQGRGYTF	TGTGCCAGCAGTTACAGGGGACAAGGCCGTGGCTACACCTTC
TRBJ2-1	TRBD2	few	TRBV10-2	CASGTSGSDNEQFF	TGCGCCAGCGGGACTAGCGGGAGTGACAATGAGCAGTTCTTC
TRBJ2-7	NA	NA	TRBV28	CASSLSSYEQYF	TGTGCCAGCAGTTTATCATCCTACGAGCAGTACTTC
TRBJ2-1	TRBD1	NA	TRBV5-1	CASSTDRGQIYNEQFF	TGCGCCAGCAGCACGGACAGGGGGCAAATCTACAATGAGCAGTTCTTC
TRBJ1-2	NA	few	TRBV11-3	CASSLGGQPIYGYTF	TGTGCCAGCAGCTTAGGGGGGCAGCCTATCTATGGCTACACCTTC
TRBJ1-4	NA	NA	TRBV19	CASSSFPEKLFF	TGTGCCAGTTCCTCCTTTCCCGAAAAACTGTTTTTT
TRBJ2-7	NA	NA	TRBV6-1	CASSEDRVPVYEQYF	TGTGCCAGCAGTGAAGACAGGGTCCCGGTCTACGAGCAGTACTTC
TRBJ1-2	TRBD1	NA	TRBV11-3	CASSSGTGDAGYTF	TGTGCCAGCAGCTCCGGGACAGGGGACGCTGGCTACACCTTC
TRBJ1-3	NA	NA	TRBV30	CAWRAAGSSGNTIYF	TGTGCCTGGAGGGCCGCAGGGTCCTCTGGAAACACCATATATTTT
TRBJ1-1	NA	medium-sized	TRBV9	CASSSSPSGGDTEAFF	TGTGCCAGCAGCTCCAGCCCGTCCGGGGGAGACACTGAAGCTTTCTTT
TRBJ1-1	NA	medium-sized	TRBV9	CASRSDGGNTEAFF	TGTGCCAGCAGATCGGACGGGGGGAACACTGAAGCTTTCTTT
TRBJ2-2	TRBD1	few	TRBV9	CASMGQANTGELFF	TGTGCCAGCATGGGACAGGCGAACACCGGGGAGCTGTTTTTT